A selection of T cell receptor beta chains follows, all from one sample in a study of regulatory T cells in long-lasting Graves disease. TCRdb recomputed calls from the multiplex PCR reads with MiXCR, one row per CDR3 protein. The data show roughly 350,000 distinct CDR3 sequences, 15% to 20% seen once. These data also featured in a second study, about T cells in Graves' hyperthyroidism and ophthalmopathy.

Here the sequenced sample was peripheral blood mononuclear cells (PBMCs), taken at new diagnosis, from a patient treated with antithyroid drugs. The receptors were sampled from a man in his forties with Graves disease. The CDR3 runs from the conserved cysteine through the conserved F or W. The D gene is left open where the match is weak. Expanded clones are given a class, and other clones once, few, many or no size at all.

V: TRBV5-1
D: TRBD1
J: TRBJ2-2
size: few
CDR3: CASSTGQGAVGGELFF
DNA: TGCGCCAGCAGCACCGGACAGGGAGCGGTCGGCGGGGAGCTGTTTTTT

V: TRBV28
D: .
J: TRBJ2-5
size: many
CDR3: CASSLFRRVSETQYF
DNA: TGTGCCAGCAGTTTATTCCGTAGGGTCTCGGAGACCCAGTACTTC

V: TRBV2
D: TRBD1
J: TRBJ1-2
size: once
CDR3: CATDRGSYGYTF
DNA: TGTGCCACGGACAGGGGGTCTTATGGCTACACCTTC

V: TRBV6-2/TRBV6-3
D: .
J: TRBJ2-5
size: .
CDR3: CASREGRAWEETQYF
DNA: TGTGCCAGCAGGGAGGGTAGGGCCTGGGAAGAGACCCAGTACTTC

V: TRBV27
D: .
J: TRBJ2-1
size: many
CDR3: CASSRQETNEQFF
DNA: TGTGCCAGCAGCCGACAGGAGACCAATGAGCAGTTCTTC

V: TRBV4-3
D: TRBD2
J: TRBJ2-5
size: few
CDR3: CATSGGLGVQETQYF
DNA: TGCGCCACCAGCGGGGGTTTGGGGGTCCAAGAGACCCAGTACTTC

V: TRBV3-1
D: TRBD1
J: TRBJ1-1
size: many
CDR3: CASSQADRATEAFF
DNA: TGTGCCAGCAGCCAGGCGGACAGGGCCACTGAAGCTTTCTTT

V: TRBV9
D: TRBD1
J: TRBJ1-2
size: many
CDR3: CASSTGQGNYGYTF
DNA: TGTGCCAGCAGCACCGGACAGGGGAACTATGGCTACACCTTC

V: TRBV6-5
D: .
J: TRBJ2-7
size: .
CDR3: CASSYSLKIHEQYF
DNA: TGTGCCAGCAGTTACTCTTTGAAGATCCACGAGCAGTACTTC

V: TRBV7-2
D: .
J: TRBJ1-3
size: many
CDR3: CASSAGSGNTIYF
DNA: TGTGCCAGCAGCGCGGGATCTGGAAACACCATATATTTT

V: TRBV5-5
D: TRBD2
J: TRBJ2-7
size: many
CDR3: CASRGRGRDEQYF
DNA: TGTGCCAGCAGGGGTCGGGGGAGGGACGAGCAGTACTTC

V: TRBV9
D: TRBD1
J: TRBJ2-3
size: many
CDR3: CASSRVTPGQSTDTQYF
DNA: TGTGCCAGCAGCAGAGTCACACCGGGACAGAGCACAGATACGCAGTATTTT

V: TRBV18
D: .
J: TRBJ2-1
size: .
CDR3: CASSPTGGADEQFF
DNA: TGTGCCAGCTCACCCACAGGGGGGGCAGATGAGCAGTTCTTC

V: TRBV10-1
D: TRBD2
J: TRBJ2-3
size: .
CDR3: CASSESDGGGTDTQYF
DNA: TGCGCCAGCAGTGAGTCGGACGGGGGGGGGACAGATACGCAGTATTTT

V: TRBV12-3/TRBV12-4
D: TRBD1
J: TRBJ1-4
size: .
CDR3: CTSSSGQGVSLFF
DNA: TGTACCAGCAGTTCGGGACAGGGGGTCTCACTGTTTTTT

V: TRBV25-1
D: TRBD2
J: TRBJ2-3
size: .
CDR3: CASSESSSGGSTDTQYF
DNA: TGTGCCAGCAGTGAATCCTCTAGCGGGGGGAGCACAGATACGCAGTATTTT

V: TRBV6-2/TRBV6-3
D: TRBD2
J: TRBJ2-1
size: few
CDR3: CASSGIAGGPSEQFF
DNA: TGTGCCAGCAGTGGAATAGCGGGGGGGCCTAGTGAGCAGTTCTTC

V: TRBV11-3
D: .
J: TRBJ2-3
size: many
CDR3: CASSISGLTDTQYF
DNA: TGTGCCAGCAGCATCTCAGGTCTTACAGATACGCAGTATTTT

V: TRBV3-1
D: .
J: TRBJ1-1
size: .
CDR3: CASSQNREFGIMNTEAFF
DNA: TGTGCCAGCAGTCAGAACAGGGAATTTGGTATAATGAACACTGAAGCTTTCTTT

V: TRBV18
D: .
J: TRBJ2-3
size: many
CDR3: CASSPGAPTDTQYF
DNA: TGTGCCAGCTCCCCGGGGGCTCCCACAGATACGCAGTATTTT

V: TRBV5-1
D: .
J: TRBJ2-2
size: many
CDR3: CASSISPSGELFF
DNA: TGCGCCAGCAGCATATCTCCCTCCGGGGAGCTGTTTTTT

V: TRBV11-2
D: .
J: TRBJ1-5
size: many
CDR3: CASSQGLINQPQHF
DNA: TGTGCCAGCAGCCAGGGACTAATCAATCAGCCCCAGCATTTT

V: TRBV20-1
D: .
J: TRBJ1-2
size: few
CDR3: CSARVPGGAEGYGYTF
DNA: TGCAGTGCTAGAGTCCCGGGGGGGGCTGAGGGCTATGGCTACACCTTC

V: TRBV6-5
D: .
J: TRBJ2-3
size: few
CDR3: CASSYIGTDTQYF
DNA: TGTGCCAGCAGTTACATCGGCACAGATACGCAGTATTTT

V: TRBV28
D: TRBD2
J: TRBJ2-2
size: many
CDR3: CASRPRGADTGELFF
DNA: TGTGCCAGTCGACCGCGGGGGGCCGACACCGGGGAGCTGTTTTTT

V: TRBV7-9
D: .
J: TRBJ2-7
size: many
CDR3: CASSLQGIHEQYF
DNA: TGTGCCAGCAGCCTTCAGGGTATACACGAGCAGTACTTC

V: TRBV20-1
D: TRBD1
J: TRBJ1-4
size: .
CDR3: CSAWGQGEEKLFF
DNA: TGCAGTGCTTGGGGACAGGGGGAAGAAAAACTGTTTTTT

V: TRBV30
D: .
J: TRBJ2-3
size: many
CDR3: CAWSVYHTQYF
DNA: TGTGCCTGGAGTGTTTATCATACGCAGTATTTT

V: TRBV7-9
D: TRBD1
J: TRBJ1-1
size: .
CDR3: CASSLPTGALAFF
DNA: TGTGCCAGCAGCTTACCTACAGGGGCCCTGGCTTTCTTT

V: TRBV7-2
D: .
J: TRBJ2-1
size: many
CDR3: CASSLAPEQFF
DNA: TGTGCCAGCAGCTTAGCACCGGAGCAGTTCTTC

V: TRBV2
D: TRBD2
J: TRBJ2-5
size: few
CDR3: CASSEVARGVGPASQETQYF
DNA: TGTGCCAGCAGTGAGGTGGCGCGGGGGGTGGGCCCCGCGTCGCAAGAGACCCAGTACTTC

V: TRBV5-1
D: .
J: TRBJ2-1
size: many
CDR3: CASSFGPGTNEQFF
DNA: TGCGCCAGCAGCTTTGGCCCCGGTACCAATGAGCAGTTCTTC

V: TRBV7-3
D: TRBD1
J: TRBJ2-6
size: .
CDR3: CASSQAGQGASGANVLTF
DNA: TGTGCCAGCAGCCAAGCGGGACAGGGGGCCTCTGGGGCCAACGTCCTGACTTTC

V: TRBV28
D: TRBD1
J: TRBJ2-7
size: many
CDR3: CASDRGAYEQYF
DNA: TGTGCCAGCGACAGGGGCGCTTACGAGCAGTACTTC

V: TRBV5-1
D: .
J: TRBJ1-4
size: many
CDR3: CASSLNYRIEKLFF
DNA: TGCGCCAGCAGCTTAAACTACCGGATTGAAAAACTGTTTTTT

V: TRBV24-1
D: TRBD2
J: TRBJ2-2
size: few
CDR3: CATSAPRSSGGLNTGELFF
DNA: TGTGCCACCAGTGCTCCTCGGAGTAGCGGGGGCCTAAACACCGGGGAGCTGTTTTTT

V: TRBV20-1
D: .
J: TRBJ2-3
size: many
CDR3: CSAATASTDTQYF
DNA: TGCAGTGCTGCGACAGCTAGCACAGATACGCAGTACTTT

V: TRBV5-4
D: TRBD2
J: TRBJ2-5
size: many
CDR3: CASRNLAGAQETQYF
DNA: TGTGCCAGCAGAAATTTAGCGGGGGCGCAAGAGACCCAGTACTTC

V: TRBV30
D: TRBD2
J: TRBJ2-7
size: few
CDR3: CAWRPGLAGGPQYF
DNA: TGTGCCTGGAGGCCCGGGCTAGCGGGGGGGCCCCAGTACTTC